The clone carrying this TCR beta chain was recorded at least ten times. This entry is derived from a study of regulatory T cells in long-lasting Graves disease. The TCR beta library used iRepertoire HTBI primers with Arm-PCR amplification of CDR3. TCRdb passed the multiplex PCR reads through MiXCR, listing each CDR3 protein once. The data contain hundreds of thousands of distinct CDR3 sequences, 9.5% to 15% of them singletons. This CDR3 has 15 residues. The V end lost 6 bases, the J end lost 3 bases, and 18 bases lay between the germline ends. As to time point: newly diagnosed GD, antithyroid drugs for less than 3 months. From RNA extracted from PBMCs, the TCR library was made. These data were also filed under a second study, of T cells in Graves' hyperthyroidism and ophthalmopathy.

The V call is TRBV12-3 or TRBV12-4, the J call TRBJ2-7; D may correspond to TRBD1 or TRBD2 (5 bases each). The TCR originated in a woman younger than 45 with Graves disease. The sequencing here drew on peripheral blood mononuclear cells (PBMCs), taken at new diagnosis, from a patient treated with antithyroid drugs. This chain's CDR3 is CASSPLGTLDYEQYF. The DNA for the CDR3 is TGTGCCAGCAGCCCCCTAGGGACCCTAGACTACGAGCAGTACTTC.